This T cell receptor beta chain is drawn from a study of T cell responses to AZD1222 COVID-19 vaccine. A note on this clone: Antigen unknown.

Study outcomes and limitations: Spike as a whole was targeted by vaccine-associated CD4 TCRs, dominant at 160-218 and 743-854. Most donors were white British and more were female, and clonal diversity was possibly underestimated. The reported proportion of spike-specific TCRs targeting unmutated variant regions was nearly half. Every sample of the repertoires postdated the peak T cell response.

Germline-derived CDR1 and CDR2 are SGHDN and FVKESK. V lost 1 base, J lost 8 bases, and 9 bases lay in between. This CDR3 has 13 residues. The data were produced by immunoSEQ multiplex PCR, yet TCRdb's version contains in-frame clones alone and is incomplete. Here the sample spans roughly 98,000 clones, approximately 88% being singletons. The receptor comes from an adult who received the AZD1222 COVID-19 vaccine. Specimen: peripheral blood, collected 28 days after the second AZD1222 dose. V and J are TRBV14 and TRBJ2-1; D is perhaps TRBD1 or TRBD2 (5 bases each). The CDR3 loop reads CASSQVGGDEQFF. The CDR3 nucleotides read TGTGCCAGCAGCCAAGTTGGGGGAGATGAGCAGTTCTTC.